A selection of T cell receptor beta chains follows, all from one sample in a study of blood T cell repertoires in COVID-19. Assay used: immunoSEQ multiplex PCR; TCRdb lists only in-frame clones, some missing. This table has about 120,000 clones, about 90% appearing once. Sequencing was performed on peripheral blood. The source is a human donor in a cohort sampled during active COVID-19. Both conserved end residues are part of each CDR3. D genes are given only for firm matches. Only some rows state a clone size, as once, few, many or a class for expanded clones.

>NA|TRBV3-1/TRBV3-2|NA|TRBJ2-5
TGTGCCAGCAGCCAAAGGCCCGGGGGTGGAGAGACCCAGTACTTC
CASSQRPGGGETQYF
>once|TRBV29-1|NA|TRBJ1-2
TGCAGCGTCGAAGGGCAGGAGGAAGGTGGCTACACCTTC
CSVEGQEEGGYTF
>NA|TRBV29-1|NA|TRBJ1-1
TGCAGCGCGCGAGCAGGGCTGACTGAAGCTTTCTTT
CSARAGLTEAFF
>NA|TRBV4-1|NA|TRBJ2-6
TGCGCCAGCAGCCGAGCTACCGGGTCCTTCTCTGGGGCCAACGTCCTGACTTTC
CASSRATGSFSGANVLTF
>few|TRBV2|NA|TRBJ2-1
TGTGCCAGCAGTGGGTCGGGACAACCGAGATCCAATGAGCAGTTCTTC
CASSGSGQPRSNEQFF
>NA|TRBV5-1|NA|TRBJ1-4
TGCGCCAGCAGCGCAAACAGAAATGAAAAACTGTTTTTT
CASSANRNEKLFF
>NA|TRBV9|TRBD1|TRBJ1-1
TGTGCCAGCAGCCCGAGACAGGGCATGAACACTGAAGCTTTCTTT
CASSPRQGMNTEAFF
>NA|TRBV7-8|TRBD1|TRBJ1-2
TGTGCCAGCAGCGTACAGGGGTATGGCTACACCTTC
CASSVQGYGYTF
>NA|TRBV19|TRBD1|TRBJ1-4
TGTGCCAGTAGTACCGACAGGGCTCCTAATGAAAAACTGTTTTTT
CASSTDRAPNEKLFF
>NA|TRBV30|TRBD2|TRBJ2-1
TGTGCCTGGAGGGGGACTAGCAACAATGAGCAGTTCTTC
CAWRGTSNNEQFF
>NA|TRBV24-1|NA|TRBJ2-2
TGTGCCACCAGTGATTACAGGTTTCGCGGGGAGCTGTTTTTT
CATSDYRFRGELFF
>NA|TRBV24-1|TRBD1|TRBJ2-7
TGTGCCACCAGTGATGCGGGACAGGGCCCCTACGAGCAGTACTTC
CATSDAGQGPYEQYF
>few|TRBV4-1|TRBD1|TRBJ1-2
TGCGCCAGCAGCCCCGGGACAGGCGCTAACTATGGCTACACCTTC
CASSPGTGANYGYTF
>NA|TRBV4-3|TRBD2|TRBJ2-7
TGCGCCAGCAGCCAGCTAGCGGGATCGATCGAGCAGTACTTC
CASSQLAGSIEQYF
>NA|TRBV6-4|NA|TRBJ2-1
TGTGCCAGCAGTGAAGTAGCGGAGCCAATGGATGAGCAGTTCTTC
CASSEVAEPMDEQFF
>NA|TRBV28|TRBD2|TRBJ2-1
TGTGCCAGCAGCCGGACTAGCGGGCCGTCCTACAATGAGCAGTTCTTC
CASSRTSGPSYNEQFF
>NA|TRBV27|TRBD2|TRBJ2-1
TGTGCCAGCAGTTTTTACGTAGCGGGAGGGGACAATGAGCAGTTCTTC
CASSFYVAGGDNEQFF
>NA|TRBV9|NA|TRBJ1-1
TGTGCCAGCAGCGTAGGTTCAGACACTGAAGCTTTCTTT
CASSVGSDTEAFF
>NA|TRBV12-5|NA|TRBJ2-1
TGTGCTAGTGGTTTGGTAATGGGGGCACCGTTCTTC
CASGLVMGAPFF
>NA|TRBV7-9|TRBD2|TRBJ2-1
TGTGCCAGCAGCTTACGGGGGCGGGAGGGCCACAATGAGCAGTTCTTC
CASSLRGREGHNEQFF
>NA|TRBV11-1|TRBD1|TRBJ1-1
TGTGCCAGCAGCTTGGACAGGGTTGGGGGGACTGAAGCTTTCTTT
CASSLDRVGGTEAFF
>few|TRBV3-1/TRBV3-2|TRBD2|TRBJ2-2
TGTGCCAGCAGCCAAGTGGTGACTAGCGGGAGGGATACCGGGGAGCTGTTTTTT
CASSQVVTSGRDTGELFF
>NA|TRBV19|TRBD1|TRBJ1-2
TGTGCCCGACAGGGATGGGGCTACACCTTC
CARQGWGYTF
>NA|TRBV30|NA|TRBJ1-3
TGTGCCTGGAGTGTATCTGGGGGGAGAAACACCATATATTTT
CAWSVSGGRNTIYF
>NA|TRBV5-1|NA|TRBJ2-1
TGCGCCCGCGGGGGAGGACGGGGGGCGACACATGAGCAGTTCTTC
CARGGGRGATHEQFF
>NA|TRBV6-5|NA|TRBJ1-4
TGTGCCAGCAGTTACGGCGGAACTAATGAAAAACTGTTTTTT
CASSYGGTNEKLFF
>NA|TRBV11-3|TRBD2|TRBJ2-1
TGTGCCAGCAGCATCCGGAGCGGGGGGGCCTACAATGAGCAGTTCTTC
CASSIRSGGAYNEQFF
>NA|TRBV6-2/TRBV6-3|TRBD1|TRBJ1-2
TGTGCCAGCAGTTCCGTGACAGGGACTGGCTACACCTTC
CASSSVTGTGYTF
>once|TRBV10-1|TRBD2|TRBJ2-5
TGCGCCAGCGGGACTAGCGGGGGACAGGAGACCCAGTACTTC
CASGTSGGQETQYF
>NA|TRBV6-2/TRBV6-3|NA|TRBJ2-7
TGTGCCAGCGGTTTTCCGGGAGCATTCTACGAGCAGTACTTC
CASGFPGAFYEQYF
>NA|TRBV5-1|TRBD2|TRBJ2-3
TGCGCCAGCAGCTCCGGGACTAGCGGTAGCACAGATACGCAGTATTTT
CASSSGTSGSTDTQYF
>once|TRBV11-2|NA|TRBJ2-3
TGTGCCAGCAGCTCCCGTAGCGCGAAAGATACGCAGTATTTT
CASSSRSAKDTQYF
>few|TRBV10-3|TRBD1|TRBJ1-5
TGTGCCTCCGCGGAGGGACAGGGTCAGCCCCAGCATTTT
CASAEGQGQPQHF
>NA|TRBV28|NA|TRBJ2-7
TGTGCCAGCAGCCCCAGACAGTCTACCTACGAGCAGTACTTC
CASSPRQSTYEQYF
>NA|TRBV2|NA|TRBJ2-7
TGTGCCAGCCGGGAGGACAGGGCCTCCTACGAGCAGTACTTC
CASREDRASYEQYF
>NA|TRBV5-1|NA|TRBJ2-7
TGCGCCAGCAGCTTGAAACAGGGCCTCTACGAGCAGTACTTC
CASSLKQGLYEQYF
>NA|TRBV6-1|NA|TRBJ2-2
TGTGCCAGCAGTGATTCGAGCGCTAACACCGGGGAGCTGTTTTTT
CASSDSSANTGELFF
>NA|TRBV6-1|NA|TRBJ2-1
TGTGCCAGCAGTGAACTGCTAGACTACAATGAGCAGTTCTTC
CASSELLDYNEQFF
>NA|TRBV7-2|NA|TRBJ1-5
TGTGCCAGCAGATTGAGCCCCAATCAGCCCCAGCATTTT
CASRLSPNQPQHF
>NA|TRBV24-1|NA|TRBJ2-2
TGTGCCACCGGCAGGGTGGGCACCGGGGAGCTGTTTTTT
CATGRVGTGELFF
>NA|TRBV5-1|NA|TRBJ2-2
TGCGCCAGCAGCCTTGACTCGACGAACACCGGGGAGCTGTTTTTT
CASSLDSTNTGELFF
>NA|TRBV28|NA|TRBJ2-1
TGTGCCAGCAGTTTAAGTGGACAGCCATACAATGAGCAGTTCTTC
CASSLSGQPYNEQFF
>NA|TRBV7-8|TRBD1|TRBJ1-6
TGTGCCAGCAGGACCGGGACAGGGATTTCACCCCTCCACTTT
CASRTGTGISPLHF
>NA|TRBV6-5|NA|TRBJ2-7
TGTGCCAGCGCTTTATATACCGGGACTTTAGAGCAGTACTTC
CASALYTGTLEQYF
>NA|TRBV10-3|TRBD2|TRBJ2-1
TGTGCCAACTCCGGGACTAGCGGAGAGCAGTTCTTC
CANSGTSGEQFF
>few|TRBV6-6|TRBD1|TRBJ2-3
TGTGCCAGCCGCCGACAGGGCCCAGATACGCAGTATTTT
CASRRQGPDTQYF
>NA|TRBV28|TRBD1|TRBJ2-3
TGTGCCAGCAGTTCCACCACCGTGACAGGGGGATACACAGATACGCAGTATTTT
CASSSTTVTGGYTDTQYF
>NA|TRBV5-4|TRBD1|TRBJ2-7
TGTGCCAGCAGCTCCGATAACAGGGGGCGAGCCTCCGAGCAGTACTTC
CASSSDNRGRASEQYF
>NA|TRBV9|NA|TRBJ1-6
TGTGCCAGCAGCGTAGAAGGCGGTAATTCACCCCTCCACTTT
CASSVEGGNSPLHF
>NA|TRBV10-1|NA|TRBJ2-2
TGCGCCAGCAGCCCTAGGGGGATCACCGGGGAGCTGTTTTTT
CASSPRGITGELFF
>NA|TRBV5-6|NA|TRBJ1-2
TGTGCCAGCAGCCGGGATTTTAACTATGGCTACACCTTC
CASSRDFNYGYTF
>NA|TRBV28|TRBD1|TRBJ1-3
TGTGCCAGCAGTCCCCCTGACAGGGCCGGAAACACCATATATTTT
CASSPPDRAGNTIYF
>NA|TRBV5-1|TRBD1|TRBJ1-2
TGCGCCAGCAGCCCAGGGGGGACAGGGAGCGGCTACACCTTC
CASSPGGTGSGYTF
>NA|TRBV2|NA|TRBJ2-2
TGTGCCAGCAGTGATTTGGAGACCGGGGAGCTGTTTTTT
CASSDLETGELFF
>NA|TRBV14|TRBD2|TRBJ2-5
TGTGCCAGCAGTAAAGGGACTAGCGGGCGATTACACCAAGAGACCCAGTACTTC
CASSKGTSGRLHQETQYF
>NA|TRBV11-3|TRBD2|TRBJ2-6
TGTGCCAGCAGCTATAGCGGGATAAACTCTGGGGCCAACGTCCTGACTTTC
CASSYSGINSGANVLTF
>NA|TRBV5-1|NA|TRBJ2-3
TGCGCCAGCAGCTTGATAGGGGAAACAGATACGCAGTATTTT
CASSLIGETDTQYF
>once|TRBV5-1|TRBD2|TRBJ2-5
TGCGCCAGCAGCTTGCCGGGAGCGGGGACGGAGACCCAGTACTTC
CASSLPGAGTETQYF
>once|TRBV7-3|NA|TRBJ2-7
TGTGCCAGCAGCTTATTGGCCCCGGGGGAGCAGTACTTC
CASSLLAPGEQYF
>NA|TRBV13|NA|TRBJ2-3
TGTGCCAGCAGCTTAAGGCGGATGGCAGATACGCAGTATTTT
CASSLRRMADTQYF